The rows below give T cell receptor beta chains drawn from one sample of a study of T-cell memory formation after mild COVID-19. Via MiXCR, TCRdb re-called the 5' RACE reads, giving one row per CDR3 protein. Counted here are roughly 610,000 distinct CDR3 sequences, roughly 17% occurring once; the ten biggest clones make up 8.1%. Sequencing was carried out using PBMCs or a T cell subset sorted from them (not recorded which). Source of these receptors: an adult woman who had mild COVID-19 (a few samples of this study predate the infection). Cell type and time point are not known. CDR3s include the opening cysteine and the closing phenylalanine or tryptophan. D genes are given only for firm matches. Size is omitted from some rows. Given values are once, few, many or a class for expanded clones.

cdr3_aa cdr3_nt d_call clone_size j_call v_call
CATRDSLRGTQYF TGTGCCACTAGAGATTCCCTGCGTGGGACCCAGTACTTC . . TRBJ2-5 TRBV6-5
CASRQQGMEETQYF TGTGCCAGCAGACAACAGGGGATGGAAGAGACCCAGTACTTC TRBD1 . TRBJ2-5 TRBV6-2/TRBV6-3
CASNIQGYTDTQYF TGTGCCAGCAACATACAGGGTTACACAGATACGCAGTATTTT . few TRBJ2-3 TRBV12-3/TRBV12-4
CASSLWARGNYGYTF TGTGCCAGCAGCTTGTGGGCCAGAGGTAACTATGGCTACACCTTC . . TRBJ1-2 TRBV5-4
CASSPRVGSGNTIYF TGTGCCAGCAGTCCTAGGGTAGGGTCTGGAAACACCATATATTTT . . TRBJ1-3 TRBV27
CATSAKLQGPNQPQHF TGTGCCACCAGTGCTAAATTACAGGGGCCGAATCAGCCCCAGCATTTT TRBD1 . TRBJ1-5 TRBV24-1
CSARDRWQREFTDTQYF TGCAGTGCTAGAGATCGGTGGCAGCGGGAGTTCACAGATACGCAGTATTTT TRBD2 few TRBJ2-3 TRBV20-1
CATSRDQGARTGELFF TGTGCCACCAGCAGAGATCAGGGGGCGCGGACCGGGGAGCTGTTTTTT TRBD1 . TRBJ2-2 TRBV15
CSARSRISYEQYF TGCAGTGCTAGGTCAAGGATCTCCTACGAGCAGTACTTC . few TRBJ2-7 TRBV20-1
CASSSALYEQYF TGTGCCAGCAGTTCGGCGCTCTACGAGCAGTACTTC . few TRBJ2-7 TRBV12-3/TRBV12-4
CASSPQGSYTDTQYF TGTGCCAGCAGCCCTCAAGGGTCGTACACAGATACGCAGTATTTT . few TRBJ2-3 TRBV4-2
CASSIRPGINTDTQYF TGTGCCAGCAGCATTCGACCCGGTATTAACACAGATACGCAGTATTTT . . TRBJ2-3 TRBV7-2
CAWREDRGKYAFF TGTGCCTGGAGAGAGGACAGGGGAAAGTATGCTTTCTTT TRBD1 . TRBJ1-1 TRBV30
CASSSSRDRADTQYF TGTGCCAGCAGCTCGTCCCGGGACAGGGCAGATACGCAGTATTTT TRBD1 few TRBJ2-3 TRBV7-2
CASTTSPGTEAFF TGTGCCAGCACAACCAGCCCGGGCACTGAAGCTTTCTTT . few TRBJ1-1 TRBV7-3
CATSEAGPHTTEFF TGTGCCACCAGTGAGGCAGGGCCCCACACGACGGAGTTCTTC . . TRBJ2-1 TRBV24-1
CASSLFPRRQGTGANVLTF TGTGCCAGCAGCTTATTCCCCCGGAGACAGGGAACCGGGGCCAACGTCCTGACTTTC TRBD1 . TRBJ2-6 TRBV11-2